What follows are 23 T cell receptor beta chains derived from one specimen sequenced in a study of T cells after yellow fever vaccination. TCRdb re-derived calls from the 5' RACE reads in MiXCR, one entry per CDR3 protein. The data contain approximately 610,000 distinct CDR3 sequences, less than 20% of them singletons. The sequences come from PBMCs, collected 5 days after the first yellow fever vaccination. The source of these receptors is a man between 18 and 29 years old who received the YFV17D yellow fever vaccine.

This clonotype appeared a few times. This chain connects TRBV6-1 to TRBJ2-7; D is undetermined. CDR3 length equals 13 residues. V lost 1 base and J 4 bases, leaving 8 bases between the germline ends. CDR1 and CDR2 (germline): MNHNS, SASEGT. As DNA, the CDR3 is TGTGCCAGCAGTGAAGTTTACAGATACGAGCAGTACTTC. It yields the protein CASSEVYRYEQYF.

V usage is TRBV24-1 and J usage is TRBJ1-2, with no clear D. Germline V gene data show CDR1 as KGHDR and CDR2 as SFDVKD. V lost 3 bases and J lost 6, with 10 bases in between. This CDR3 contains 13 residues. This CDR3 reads CATSDTRVHGYTF. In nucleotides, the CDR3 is TGTGCCACCAGTGATACAAGGGTACATGGCTACACCTTC.

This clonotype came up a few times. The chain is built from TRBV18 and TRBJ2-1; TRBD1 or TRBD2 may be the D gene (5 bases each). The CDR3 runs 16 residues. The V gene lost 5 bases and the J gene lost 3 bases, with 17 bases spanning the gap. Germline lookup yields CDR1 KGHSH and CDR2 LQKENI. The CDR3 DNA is TGTGCCAGCTCATCACTTTGGGGACCGAACTACAATGAGCAGTTCTTC. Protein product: CASSSLWGPNYNEQFF.

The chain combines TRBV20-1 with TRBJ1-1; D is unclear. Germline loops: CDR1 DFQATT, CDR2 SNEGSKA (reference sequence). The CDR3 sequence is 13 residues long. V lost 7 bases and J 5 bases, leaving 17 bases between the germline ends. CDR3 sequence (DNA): TGCAGTGTCGGACGGCCTCGGGGTACTGAAGCTTTCTTT. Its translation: CSVGRPRGTEAFF.

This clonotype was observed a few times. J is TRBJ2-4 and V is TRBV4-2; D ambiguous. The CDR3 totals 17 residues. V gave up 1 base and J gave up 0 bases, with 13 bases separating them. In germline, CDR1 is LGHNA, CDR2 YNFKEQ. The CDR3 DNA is TGTGCCAGCAGCCAAGGGGTCGGACGGATAGCCAAAAACATTCAGTACTTC. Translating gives CASSQGVGRIAKNIQYF.

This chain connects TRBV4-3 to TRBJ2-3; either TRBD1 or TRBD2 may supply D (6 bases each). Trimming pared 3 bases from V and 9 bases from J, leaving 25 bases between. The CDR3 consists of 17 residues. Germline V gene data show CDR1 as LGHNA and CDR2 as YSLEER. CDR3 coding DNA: TGCGCCAGCAGCCAGAGCAGGATCCGGGGGCAAGGCGGGACGCAGTATTTT. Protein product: CASSQSRIRGQGGTQYF.

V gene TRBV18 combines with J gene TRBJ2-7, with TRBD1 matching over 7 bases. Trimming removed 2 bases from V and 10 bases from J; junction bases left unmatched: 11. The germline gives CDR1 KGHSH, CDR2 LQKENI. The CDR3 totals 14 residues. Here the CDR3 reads CASSPSGTATSQYV. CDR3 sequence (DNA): TGTGCCAGCTCACCAAGTGGGACAGCTACGAGCCAGTACGTC.

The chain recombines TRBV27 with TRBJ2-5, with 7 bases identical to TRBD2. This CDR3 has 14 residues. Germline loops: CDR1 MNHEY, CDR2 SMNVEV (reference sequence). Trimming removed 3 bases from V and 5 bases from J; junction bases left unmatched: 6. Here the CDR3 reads CASSFVWGGETQYF. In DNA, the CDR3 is TGTGCCAGCAGTTTCGTTTGGGGGGGGGAGACCCAGTACTTC.

The CDR3 here is CASSPPTRVRQETQYF. The CDR3 coding sequence is TGTGCCAGCTCACCCCCAACCAGGGTTCGCCAAGAGACCCAGTACTTC. V is TRBV18 and J is TRBJ2-5; possibly TRBD1 for D (5 bases). Germline CDR1 and CDR2: KGHSH and LQKENI. The CDR3 runs 16 residues. V shed 3 bases and J shed 1 base, with 15 bases lying between them. The whole variable domain, filled in from reference TRBV18 and TRBJ2-5, reads NAGVMQNPRHLVRRRGQEARLRCSPMKGHSHVYWYRQLPEEGLKFMVYLQKENIIDESGMPKERFSAEFPKEGPSILRIQQVVRGDSAAYFCASSPPTRVRQETQYFGPGTRLLVL.

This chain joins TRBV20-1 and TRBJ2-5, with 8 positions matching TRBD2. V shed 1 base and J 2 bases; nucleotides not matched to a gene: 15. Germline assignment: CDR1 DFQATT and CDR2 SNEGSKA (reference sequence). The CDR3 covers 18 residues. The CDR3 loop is CSARAAGVVPGPQETQYF. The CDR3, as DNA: TGCAGTGCTAGAGCAGCGGGGGTGGTTCCGGGACCACAAGAGACCCAGTACTTC.

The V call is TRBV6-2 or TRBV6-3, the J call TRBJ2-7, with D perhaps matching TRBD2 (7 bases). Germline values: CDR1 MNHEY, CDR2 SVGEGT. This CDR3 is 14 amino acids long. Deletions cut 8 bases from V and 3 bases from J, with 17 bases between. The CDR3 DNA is TGTGCCAGCGGAGACAGGAGGGAGGGCTACGAGCAGTACTTC. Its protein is CASGDRREGYEQYF.

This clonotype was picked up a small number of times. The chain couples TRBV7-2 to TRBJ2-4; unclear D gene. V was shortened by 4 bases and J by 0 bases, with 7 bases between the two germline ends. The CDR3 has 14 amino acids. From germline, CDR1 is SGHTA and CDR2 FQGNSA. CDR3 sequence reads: CASSYPGAKNIQYF. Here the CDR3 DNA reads TGTGCCAGCAGCTACCCGGGAGCCAAAAACATTCAGTACTTC.

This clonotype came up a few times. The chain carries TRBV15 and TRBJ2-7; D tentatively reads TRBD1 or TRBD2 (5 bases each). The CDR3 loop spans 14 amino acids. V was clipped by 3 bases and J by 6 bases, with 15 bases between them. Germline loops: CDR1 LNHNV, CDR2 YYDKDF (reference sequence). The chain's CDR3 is CATSRLPGTTEQYV. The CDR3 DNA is TGTGCCACCAGCAGGCTACCAGGGACCACCGAGCAGTACGTC.

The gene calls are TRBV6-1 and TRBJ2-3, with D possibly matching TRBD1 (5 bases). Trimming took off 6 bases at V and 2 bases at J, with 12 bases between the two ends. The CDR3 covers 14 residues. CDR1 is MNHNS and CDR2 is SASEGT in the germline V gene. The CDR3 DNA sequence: TGTGCCAGCAGGCCGCAGGGCTTCACAGATACGCAGTATTTT. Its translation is CASRPQGFTDTQYF.

CDR3 protein: CASSPRWGTNEKLFF. The DNA of the CDR3 is TGTGCCAGCAGCCCCCGGTGGGGAACTAATGAAAAACTGTTTTTT. The chain is built from TRBV14 and TRBJ1-4; D gene uncertain. The CDR3 consists of 15 residues. Trimming left V 4 bases short and J 1 base short, with 10 bases between. Germline V gives CDR1 SGHDN, CDR2 FVKESK.

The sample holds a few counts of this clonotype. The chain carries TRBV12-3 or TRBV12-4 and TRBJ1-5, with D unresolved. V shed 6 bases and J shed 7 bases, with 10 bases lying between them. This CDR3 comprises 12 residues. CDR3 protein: CASRLSWQPQHF. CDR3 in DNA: TGTGCCAGCAGGCTGAGCTGGCAGCCCCAGCATTTT.

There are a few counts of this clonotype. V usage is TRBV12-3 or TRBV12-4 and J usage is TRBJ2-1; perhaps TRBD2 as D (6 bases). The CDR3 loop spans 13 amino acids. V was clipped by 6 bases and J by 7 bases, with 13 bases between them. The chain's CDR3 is CASSPGDGNEQFF. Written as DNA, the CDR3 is TGTGCCAGCAGCCCGGGGGATGGGAATGAGCAGTTCTTC.

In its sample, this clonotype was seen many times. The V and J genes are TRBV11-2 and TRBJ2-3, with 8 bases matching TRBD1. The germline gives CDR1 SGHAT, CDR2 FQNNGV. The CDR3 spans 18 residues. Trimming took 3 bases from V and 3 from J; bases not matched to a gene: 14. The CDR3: CASSLEYTTGAWTDTQYF. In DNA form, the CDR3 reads TGTGCCAGCAGCTTGGAATATACGACAGGGGCCTGGACAGATACGCAGTATTTT. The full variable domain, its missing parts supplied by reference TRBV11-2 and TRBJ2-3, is EAGVAQSPRYKIIEKRQSVAFWCNPISGHATLYWYQQILGQGPKLLIQFQNNGVVDDSQLPKDRFSAERLKGVDSTLKIQPAKLEDSAVYLCASSLEYTTGAWTDTQYFGPGTRLTVL.

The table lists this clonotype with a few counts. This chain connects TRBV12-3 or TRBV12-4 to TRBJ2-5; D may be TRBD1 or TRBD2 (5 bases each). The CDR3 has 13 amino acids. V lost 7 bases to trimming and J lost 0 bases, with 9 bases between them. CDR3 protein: CASTRDDQETQYF. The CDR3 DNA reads TGTGCCAGCACCAGGGACGACCAAGAGACCCAGTACTTC.

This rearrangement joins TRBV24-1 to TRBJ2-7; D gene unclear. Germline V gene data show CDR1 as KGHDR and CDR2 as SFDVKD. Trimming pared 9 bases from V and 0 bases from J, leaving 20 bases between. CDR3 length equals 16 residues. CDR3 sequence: CATDPRIVQSSYEQYV. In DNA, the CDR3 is TGTGCCACCGATCCACGCATCGTCCAAAGCTCCTACGAGCAGTACGTC.

CDR3 sequence (DNA): TGTGCCAGCAGCCGGGAGGGCACGTACGAGCAGTACTTC. It specifies CASSREGTYEQYF. The V call is TRBV3-1, the J call TRBJ2-7; TRBD2 matches at 7 bases. J lost 4 bases, V lost 4 bases, and 4 bases had no gene match. Germline lookup yields CDR1 LGHDT and CDR2 YNNKEL (reference sequence). The CDR3 has 13 residues.

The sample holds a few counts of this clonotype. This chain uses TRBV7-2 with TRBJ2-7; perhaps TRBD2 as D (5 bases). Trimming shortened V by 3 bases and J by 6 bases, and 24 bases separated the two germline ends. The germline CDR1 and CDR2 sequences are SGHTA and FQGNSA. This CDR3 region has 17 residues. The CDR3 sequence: CASSLLALASNPSEQYF. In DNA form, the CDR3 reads TGTGCCAGCAGCTTGCTCGCTTTGGCTAGCAATCCCTCCGAGCAGTACTTC.

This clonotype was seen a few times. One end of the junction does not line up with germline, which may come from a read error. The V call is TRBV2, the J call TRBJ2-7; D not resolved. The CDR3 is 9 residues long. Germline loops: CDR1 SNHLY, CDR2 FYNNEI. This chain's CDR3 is CASSRPGHF. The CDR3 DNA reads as TGTGCCAGCAGTCGCCCCGGGCACTTC.